These 8 T cell receptor beta chains share one sample of origin, sequenced in a study of blood T cells in healthy people across ages. With a J-beta primer mix and a sample-barcoded 5' primer, a second PCR ran about 7 to 11 cycles. MiXCR, applied by TCRdb to the 5' RACE reads, yields one record per CDR3 protein. This sample carries hundreds of thousands of distinct CDR3 sequences, around two fifths of them seen once, and the ten largest clones take around 30%. The sequenced sample consisted of blood. The receptors shown here come from a man older than 75 in good health.

This chain uses TRBV27 with TRBJ2-7, with D perhaps matching TRBD1 (5 bases). There are 13 residues in the CDR3. Per germline, CDR1 MNHEY and CDR2 SMNVEV (reference sequence). V gave up 4 bases and J gave up 11 bases, with 18 bases separating them. The CDR3 DNA follows: TGTGCCAGCAGTTCATCAGGGTTACAAAGAGAGTACTTC. This codes for CASSSSGLQREYF.

A word on this clonotype: Compared with germline, one end of the junction differs, possibly owing to a read error. V gene TRBV2 combines with J gene TRBJ2-3; D is unresolved. The CDR3 is made up of 15 amino acids. Germline V gene sequence: CDR1 SNHLY, CDR2 FYNNEI. The DNA for the CDR3 is TGTGCCAGCATTGAATCTGGGGTCGGCACAGATACGCAGTATTTT. Translating gives CASIESGVGTDTQYF.

The rearrangement joins TRBV6-2 or TRBV6-3 to TRBJ2-7, with D maybe TRBD1 (6 bases). The CDR3 length is 16 residues. V was cut by 0 bases and J by 3 bases, with 15 bases left in between. Germline-derived CDR1 and CDR2 are MNHEY and SVGEGT. The CDR3 reads CASSYSTLLDSYEQYF. The CDR3 nucleotides read TGTGCCAGCAGTTACTCTACTTTGTTGGACAGCTACGAGCAGTACTTC.

This chain connects TRBV6-6 to TRBJ1-2; 9 nucleotides align to TRBD1. V shed 4 bases and J 8 bases; nucleotides not matched to a gene: 14. Germline-derived CDR1 and CDR2 are MNHNY and SVGAGI (reference sequence). This CDR3 has 16 residues. CDR3 region: CASSSRDRDRLSGYTF. CDR3 bases: TGTGCCAGCAGTTCCAGGGACAGGGATCGGCTATCAGGCTACACCTTC.

The chain carries TRBV20-1 and TRBJ2-1, with a weak D call TRBD1 (5 bases). The CDR3 spans 13 residues. V dropped 5 bases and J dropped 0 bases, with 8 bases sitting between them. CDR1 DFQATT and CDR2 SNEGSKA come from the germline V gene (reference sequence). In DNA, the CDR3 is TGCAGTGCTCGACAGAACTCCTACAATGAGCAGTTCTTC. Translating gives CSARQNSYNEQFF.

CDR3 amino acids: CASSLTWQGNEQYF. CDR3 nucleotides: TGTGCCAGCAGCCTGACCTGGCAGGGAAACGAGCAGTACTTC. The gene calls are TRBV7-2 and TRBJ2-7, with D possibly TRBD1 on 5 matching bases. The CDR3 is made up of 14 amino acids. Trimming stripped 5 bases from V and 5 bases from J, with 16 bases between. Germline V CDR1 and CDR2: SGHTA, FQGNSA.

This clonotype was seen only a few times. The V call is TRBV12-3 or TRBV12-4, the J call TRBJ2-2; D call uncertain. Between the trimmed V and J ends, which lost 6 bases and 6 bases, there was a span of 14 bases. The CDR3 is 14 residues long. CDR3 region: CASSVGRNSGELFF. In DNA form, the CDR3 reads TGTGCCAGCAGCGTGGGCCGGAATTCCGGGGAGCTGTTTTTT.

At least ten counts were recorded for this clonotype. The rearrangement uses TRBV7-2 and TRBJ2-7, with TRBD2 matching over 9 bases. The CDR3 has 15 residues. After removal of 4 bases from V and 0 bases from J, the junction contained 4 bases not matched to a gene. Per germline, CDR1 SGHTA and CDR2 FQGNSA. The CDR3 sequence: CASSSGLASSYEQYF. CDR3 DNA: TGTGCCAGCAGCTCGGGACTAGCTAGCTCCTACGAGCAGTACTTC.